The present T cell receptor beta chain was sequenced within a study of graft-versus-host responses after intestinal transplantation. The wider study: Induction using anti-thymocyte globulin, followed by tacrolimus and steroids for roughly 3 years, was given to all recipients. The study, taken as a whole, reports: There was an association between peak levels of circulating GvH clones and early post-transplant HvG declines.

TCRdb keeps only in-frame clones here, not all; method: immunoSEQ multiplex PCR. The repertoire consists of about 98,000 clones, with approximately 85% occurring once and the leading ten covering more than 1.4%. As regards this clone: Antigen unknown.

This TCR was sampled from a human patient who received an intestinal transplant, so some T cells may come from the graft donor. Here the sequenced sample was PBMCs, taken 255 days after intestinal transplant.

The CDR3 reads CASSLGQGFMNTEAFF. The CDR3 DNA reads TGTGCCAGCAGCTTGGGACAGGGCTTTATGAACACTGAAGCTTTCTTT. This chain uses TRBV5-6 with TRBJ1-1; 7 bases are a match to TRBD1. The CDR3 extends over 16 amino acids. V was pared by 0 bases and J by 0 bases, with 5 bases of the junction left unmatched. Germline-derived CDR1 and CDR2 are SGHDT and YYEEEE.